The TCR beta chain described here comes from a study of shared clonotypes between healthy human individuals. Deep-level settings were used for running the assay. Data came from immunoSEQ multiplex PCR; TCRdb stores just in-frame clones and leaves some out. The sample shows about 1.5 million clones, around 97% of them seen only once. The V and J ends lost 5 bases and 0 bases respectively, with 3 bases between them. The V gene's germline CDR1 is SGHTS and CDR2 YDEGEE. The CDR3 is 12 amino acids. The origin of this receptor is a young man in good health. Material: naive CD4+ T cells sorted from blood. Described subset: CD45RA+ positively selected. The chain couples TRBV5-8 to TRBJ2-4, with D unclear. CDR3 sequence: CASSLAKNIQYF. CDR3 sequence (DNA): TGTGCCAGCAGTCTAGCCAAAAACATTCAGTACTTC.